The 9 T cell receptor beta chains reported below all come from one sample, sequenced in a study of T cell changes during pregnancy in multiple sclerosis. Data came from immunoSEQ multiplex PCR; TCRdb stores just in-frame clones and leaves some out. The repertoire holds 40,000 to 50,000 clones, 90% to 95% seen once, with 7% in the top ten. The material was CD8+ T cells from peripheral blood mononuclear cells, obtained in the third trimester of pregnancy. The receptors stem from a female donor with multiple sclerosis, enrolled in a pregnancy study.

The rearrangement links TRBV7-9 to TRBJ2-5; 10 bases agree with TRBD2. This CDR3 spans 15 amino acids. V gave up 3 bases and J gave up 5 bases; unmatched junction bases: 6. Looked up from germline, CDR1 is SEHNR and CDR2 is FQNEAQ (reference sequence). This chain's CDR3 is CASSFTSGMRETQYF. CDR3 coding DNA: TGTGCCAGCAGCTTCACTAGCGGGATGAGGGAGACCCAGTACTTC. The entire variable domain, with the rest obtained from reference TRBV7-9 and TRBJ2-5, is as follows: DTGVSQNPRHKITKRGQNVTFRCDPISEHNRLYWYRQTLGQGPEFLTYFQNEAQLEKSRLLSDRFSAERPKGSFSTLEIQRTEQGDSAMYLCASSFTSGMRETQYFGPGTRLLVL.

The chain has TRBV6-6 and TRBJ2-3; D perhaps matches TRBD1 (5 bases). CDR1 and CDR2 from the germline V gene are MNHNY and SVGAGI (reference sequence). This CDR3 has 13 amino acids. Trimming removed 4 bases at V and 5 bases at J, with 10 bases between. CDR3 in amino acids: CASSSGWGDTQYF. CDR3 DNA sequence: TGTGCCAGCAGTTCAGGGTGGGGAGATACGCAGTATTTT.

This chain joins TRBV5-1 and TRBJ2-7; D is uncertain. Trimming stripped 1 base from V and 5 bases from J, with 16 bases between. The germline CDR1 and CDR2 sequences are SGHRS and YFSETQ. The CDR3 sequence is 15 residues long. CDR3 loop: CASSLTTTMNDEQYF. DNA of the CDR3: TGCGCCAGCAGCTTGACTACTACTATGAACGACGAGCAGTACTTC.

This clone was counted only a few times. V gene TRBV14 combines with J gene TRBJ1-1; 7 positions match TRBD1. CDR3 length: 15 amino acids. CDR1 is SGHDN, CDR2 FVKESK, per germline. V trimming: 4 bases; J trimming: 1 base; junction bases outside the gene matches: 6. The CDR3 region is CASSPPGTENTEAFF. The CDR3 coding sequence is TGTGCCAGCAGCCCTCCAGGGACAGAGAACACTGAAGCTTTCTTT.

This sequence joins TRBV5-6 and TRBJ2-7; TRBD1 is a possible D gene (5 bases). The CDR3 loop spans 13 amino acids. V lost 5 bases, J lost 1 base, and 10 bases lay in between. Germline assignment: CDR1 SGHDT and CDR2 YYEEEE. The CDR3 nucleotides are TGTGCCAGCAGTCATCAGGGATCCTACGAGCAGTACTTC. Protein sequence: CASSHQGSYEQYF.

The chain has TRBV2 and TRBJ2-6, with 7 bases identical to TRBD2. The length of the CDR3 is 17 residues. V shed 10 bases and J 0 bases; nucleotides not matched to a gene: 12. Germline lookup yields CDR1 SNHLY and CDR2 FYNNEI. CDR3 loop: CATLKRDAASGANVLTF. In DNA form, the CDR3 reads TGTGCCACCCTTAAGCGGGATGCTGCCTCTGGGGCCAACGTCCTGACTTTC.

The chain links TRBV5-1 to TRBJ2-1; 12 bases are a match to TRBD2. CDR3 length: 16 amino acids. V shed 4 bases and J 6 bases; nucleotides not matched to a gene: 8. The germline CDR1 and CDR2 sequences are SGHRS and YFSETQ. In DNA, the CDR3 is TGCGCCAGCAGCCCGGGACTAGCGGGCCTAATCAATGAGCAGTTCTTC. Its translation: CASSPGLAGLINEQFF.

The chain links TRBV4-1 to TRBJ1-4; no clear D gene. Trimming left V 7 bases short and J 0 bases short, with 12 bases between. The CDR3 covers 15 residues. Germline V CDR1 and CDR2: MGHRA, YSYEKL. CDR3 nucleotides: TGCGCCAGCAACTTCTACGGTGCAACTAATGAAAAACTGTTTTTT. This codes for CASNFYGATNEKLFF.

This sequence joins TRBV9 and TRBJ2-6; TRBD1 agrees at 8 bases. Germline loops: CDR1 SGDLS, CDR2 YYNGEE. V lost 4 bases to trimming and J lost 0 bases; unmatched junction nucleotides: 6. The CDR3 totals 17 residues. CDR3 nucleotides: TGTGCCAGCAGCCCAGCGGACAGGGACTCTGGGGCCAACGTCCTGACTTTC. As protein: CASSPADRDSGANVLTF.